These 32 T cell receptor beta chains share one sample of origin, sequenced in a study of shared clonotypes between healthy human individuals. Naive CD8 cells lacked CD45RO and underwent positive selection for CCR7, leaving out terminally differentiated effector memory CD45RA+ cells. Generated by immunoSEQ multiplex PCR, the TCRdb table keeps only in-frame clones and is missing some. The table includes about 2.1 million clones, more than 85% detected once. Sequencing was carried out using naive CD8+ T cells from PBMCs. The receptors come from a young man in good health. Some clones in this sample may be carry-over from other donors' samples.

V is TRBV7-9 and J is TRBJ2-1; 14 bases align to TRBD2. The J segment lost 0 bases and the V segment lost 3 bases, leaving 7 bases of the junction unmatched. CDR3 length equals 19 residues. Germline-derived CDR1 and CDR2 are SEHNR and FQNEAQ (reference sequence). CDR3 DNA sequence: TGTGCCAGCAGCTTCAAGACTAGCGGGAGGGATTTCTCCTACAATGAGCAGTTCTTC. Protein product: CASSFKTSGRDFSYNEQFF.

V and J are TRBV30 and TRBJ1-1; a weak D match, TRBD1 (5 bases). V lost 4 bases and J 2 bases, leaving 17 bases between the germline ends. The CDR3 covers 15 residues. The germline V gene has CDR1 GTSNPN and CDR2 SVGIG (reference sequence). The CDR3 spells CAWNWAWGSNTEAFF. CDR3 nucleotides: TGTGCCTGGAATTGGGCTTGGGGCAGTAACACTGAAGCTTTCTTT.

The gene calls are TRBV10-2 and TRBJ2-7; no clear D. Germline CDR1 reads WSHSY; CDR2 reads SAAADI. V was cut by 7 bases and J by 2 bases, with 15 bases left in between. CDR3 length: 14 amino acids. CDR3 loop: CASTVPTQAYEQYF. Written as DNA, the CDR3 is TGCGCCAGCACGGTCCCAACACAAGCCTACGAGCAGTACTTC.

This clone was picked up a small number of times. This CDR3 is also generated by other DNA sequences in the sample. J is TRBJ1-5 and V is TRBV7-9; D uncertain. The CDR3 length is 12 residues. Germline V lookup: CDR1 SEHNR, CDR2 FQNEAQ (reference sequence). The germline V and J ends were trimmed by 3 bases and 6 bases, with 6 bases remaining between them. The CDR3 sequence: CASSLGIQPQHF. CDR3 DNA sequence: TGTGCCAGCAGCTTGGGGATTCAGCCCCAGCATTTT.

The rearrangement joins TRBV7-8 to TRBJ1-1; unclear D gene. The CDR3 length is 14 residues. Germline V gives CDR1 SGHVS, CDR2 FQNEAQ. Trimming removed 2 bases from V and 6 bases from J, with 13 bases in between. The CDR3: CASSLSPLDAEAFF. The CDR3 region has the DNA TGTGCCAGCAGCTTATCCCCCCTTGACGCTGAAGCTTTCTTT.

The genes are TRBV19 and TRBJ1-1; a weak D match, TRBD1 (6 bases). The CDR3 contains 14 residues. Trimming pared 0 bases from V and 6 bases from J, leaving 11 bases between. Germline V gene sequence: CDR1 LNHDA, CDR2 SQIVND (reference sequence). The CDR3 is CASSIDLGGSEAFF. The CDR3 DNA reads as TGTGCCAGTAGTATAGATTTGGGGGGCTCTGAAGCTTTCTTT. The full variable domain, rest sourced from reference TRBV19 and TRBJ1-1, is DGGITQSPKYLFRKEGQNVTLSCEQNLNHDAMYWYRQDPGQGLRLIYYSQIVNDFQKGDIAEGYSVSREKKESFPLTVTSAQKNPTAFYLCASSIDLGGSEAFFGQGTRLTVV.

The CDR3 reads CASSLLRGSGNTIYF. CDR3 nucleotides: TGTGCCAGCAGCTTATTGCGGGGGTCGGGAAACACCATATATTTT. The chain has TRBV7-8 and TRBJ1-3; D may be TRBD1 (5 bases). Trimming left V 2 bases short and J 4 bases short, with 12 bases between. This CDR3 has 15 amino acids. Germline lookup yields CDR1 SGHVS and CDR2 FQNEAQ.

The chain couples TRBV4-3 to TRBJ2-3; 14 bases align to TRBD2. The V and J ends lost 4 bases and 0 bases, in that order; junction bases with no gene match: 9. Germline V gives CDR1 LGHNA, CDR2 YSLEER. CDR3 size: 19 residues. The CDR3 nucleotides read TGCGCCAGCAGCCGAAGACTAGCGGGAGGGGACCTTAGCACAGATACGCAGTATTTT. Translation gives CASSRRLAGGDLSTDTQYF.

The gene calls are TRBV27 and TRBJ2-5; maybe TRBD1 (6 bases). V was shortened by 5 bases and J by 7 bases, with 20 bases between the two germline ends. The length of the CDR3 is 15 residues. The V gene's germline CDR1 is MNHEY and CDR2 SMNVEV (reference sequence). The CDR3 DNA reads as TGTGCCAGCAGTCCACTGGTGGGGGCTCGCCGGACCCAGTACTTC. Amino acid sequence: CASSPLVGARRTQYF.

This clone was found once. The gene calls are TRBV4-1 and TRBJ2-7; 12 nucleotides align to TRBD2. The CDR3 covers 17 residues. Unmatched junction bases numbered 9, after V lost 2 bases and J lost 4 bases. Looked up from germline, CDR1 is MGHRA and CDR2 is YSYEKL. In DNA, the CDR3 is TGCGCCAGCAGCCAATCTAGCGGGAGGGCCTTCGTGTACGAGCAGTACTTC. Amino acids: CASSQSSGRAFVYEQYF.

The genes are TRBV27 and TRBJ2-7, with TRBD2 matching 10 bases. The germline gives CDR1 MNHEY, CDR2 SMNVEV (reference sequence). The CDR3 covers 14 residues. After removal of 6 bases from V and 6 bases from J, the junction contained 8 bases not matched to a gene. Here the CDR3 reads CASSPLAGESEQYF. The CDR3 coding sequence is TGTGCCAGCAGCCCTCTAGCGGGAGAAAGCGAGCAGTACTTC.

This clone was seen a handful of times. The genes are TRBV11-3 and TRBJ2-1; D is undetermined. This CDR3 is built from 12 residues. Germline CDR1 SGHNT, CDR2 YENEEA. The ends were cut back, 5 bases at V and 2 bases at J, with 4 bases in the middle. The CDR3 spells CASSRTYNEQFF. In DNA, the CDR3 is TGTGCCAGCAGCCGGACCTACAATGAGCAGTTCTTC.

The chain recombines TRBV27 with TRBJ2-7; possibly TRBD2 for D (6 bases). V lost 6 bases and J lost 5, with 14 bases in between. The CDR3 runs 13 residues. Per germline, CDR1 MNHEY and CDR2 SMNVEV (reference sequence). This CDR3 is CASSVYWGDEQYF. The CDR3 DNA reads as TGTGCCAGCAGCGTATATTGGGGGGACGAGCAGTACTTC.

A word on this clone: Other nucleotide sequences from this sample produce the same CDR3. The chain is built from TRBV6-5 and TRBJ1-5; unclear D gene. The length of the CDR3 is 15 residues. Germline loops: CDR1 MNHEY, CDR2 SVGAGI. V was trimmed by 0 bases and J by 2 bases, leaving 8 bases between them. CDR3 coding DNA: TGTGCCAGCAGTTACTCGAGGGAAGGCAATCAGCCCCAGCATTTT. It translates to CASSYSREGNQPQHF.

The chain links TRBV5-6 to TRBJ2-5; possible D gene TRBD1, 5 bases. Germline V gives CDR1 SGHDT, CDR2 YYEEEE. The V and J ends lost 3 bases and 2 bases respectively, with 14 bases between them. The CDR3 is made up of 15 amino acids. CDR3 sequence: CASSSLWGGQETQYF. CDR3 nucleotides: TGTGCCAGCAGCTCCCTATGGGGCGGACAAGAGACCCAGTACTTC.

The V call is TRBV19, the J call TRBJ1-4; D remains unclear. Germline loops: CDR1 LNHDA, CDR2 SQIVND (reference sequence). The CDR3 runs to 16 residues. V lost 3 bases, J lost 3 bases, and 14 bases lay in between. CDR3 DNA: TGTGCCAGTAGTATGATACTGCCACCGGCTAATGAAAAACTGTTTTTT. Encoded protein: CASSMILPPANEKLFF.

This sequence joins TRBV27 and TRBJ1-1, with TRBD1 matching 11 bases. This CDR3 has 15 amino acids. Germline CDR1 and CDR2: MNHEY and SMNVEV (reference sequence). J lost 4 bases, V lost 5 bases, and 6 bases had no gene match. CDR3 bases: TGTGCCAGCAGTGCCGGGACAGGGGGGGGCACTGAAGCTTTCTTT. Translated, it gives CASSAGTGGGTEAFF.

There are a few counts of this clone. The CDR3 reads CAKRERTAGNTIYF. The CDR3 DNA is TGTGCCAAAAGAGAAAGGACAGCTGGAAACACCATATATTTT. V usage is TRBV2 and J usage is TRBJ1-3, with D perhaps matching TRBD1 (6 bases). Trimming pared 10 bases from V and 2 bases from J, leaving 15 bases between. Germline CDR1 and CDR2: SNHLY and FYNNEI. The CDR3 is 14 amino acids.

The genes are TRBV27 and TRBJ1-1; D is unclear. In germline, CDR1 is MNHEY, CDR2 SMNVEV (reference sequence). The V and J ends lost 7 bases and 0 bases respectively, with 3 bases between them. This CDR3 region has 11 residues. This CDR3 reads CASKMNTEAFF. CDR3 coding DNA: TGTGCCAGCAAGATGAACACTGAAGCTTTCTTT.

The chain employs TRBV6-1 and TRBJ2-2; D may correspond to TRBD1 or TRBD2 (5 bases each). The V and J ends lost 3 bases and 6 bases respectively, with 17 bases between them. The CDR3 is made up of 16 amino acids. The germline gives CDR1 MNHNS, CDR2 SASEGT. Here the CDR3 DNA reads TGTGCCAGCAGTGAGTGGCCCGCAGAGGGGTCCGGGGAGCTGTTTTTT. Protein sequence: CASSEWPAEGSGELFF.

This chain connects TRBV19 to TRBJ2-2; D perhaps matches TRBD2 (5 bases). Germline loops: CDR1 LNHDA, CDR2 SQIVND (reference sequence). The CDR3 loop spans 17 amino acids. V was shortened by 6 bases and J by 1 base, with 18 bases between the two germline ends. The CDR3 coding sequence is TGTGCCAGTAGCCCCAAGTCGAGGGCTATGAACACCGGGGAGCTGTTTTTT. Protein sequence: CASSPKSRAMNTGELFF.

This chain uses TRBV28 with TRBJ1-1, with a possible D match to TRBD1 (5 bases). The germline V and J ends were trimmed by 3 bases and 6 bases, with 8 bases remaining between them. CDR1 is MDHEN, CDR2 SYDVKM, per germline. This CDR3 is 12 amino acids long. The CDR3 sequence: CASSFGGSEAFF. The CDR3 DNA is TGTGCCAGCAGTTTTGGGGGATCTGAAGCTTTCTTT.

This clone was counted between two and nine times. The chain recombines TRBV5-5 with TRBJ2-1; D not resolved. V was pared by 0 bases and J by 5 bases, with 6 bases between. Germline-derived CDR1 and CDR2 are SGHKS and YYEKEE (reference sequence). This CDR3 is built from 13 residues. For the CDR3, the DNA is TGTGCCAGCAGCTTGGCCGCCCACAATGAGCAGTTCTTC. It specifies CASSLAAHNEQFF.

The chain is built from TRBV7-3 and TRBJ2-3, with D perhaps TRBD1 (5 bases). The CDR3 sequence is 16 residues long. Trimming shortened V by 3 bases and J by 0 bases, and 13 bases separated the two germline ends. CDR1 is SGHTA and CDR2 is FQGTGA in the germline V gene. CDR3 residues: CASSLTDRSSTDTQYF. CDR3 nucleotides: TGTGCCAGCAGCTTGACCGACAGATCTAGCACAGATACGCAGTATTTT.

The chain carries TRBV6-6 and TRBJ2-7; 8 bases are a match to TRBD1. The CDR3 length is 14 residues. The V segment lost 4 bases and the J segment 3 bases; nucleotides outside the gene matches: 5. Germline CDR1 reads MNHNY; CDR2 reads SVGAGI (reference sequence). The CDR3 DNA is TGTGCCAGCAGTTCCTCAGGGGGCTACTACGAGCAGTACTTC. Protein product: CASSSSGGYYEQYF.

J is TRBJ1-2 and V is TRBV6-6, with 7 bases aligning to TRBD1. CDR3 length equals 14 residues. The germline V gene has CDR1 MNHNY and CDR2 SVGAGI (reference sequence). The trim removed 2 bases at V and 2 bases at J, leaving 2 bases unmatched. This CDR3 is CASSYAGQNYGYTF. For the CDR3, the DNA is TGTGCCAGCAGTTACGCGGGACAGAACTATGGCTACACCTTC.

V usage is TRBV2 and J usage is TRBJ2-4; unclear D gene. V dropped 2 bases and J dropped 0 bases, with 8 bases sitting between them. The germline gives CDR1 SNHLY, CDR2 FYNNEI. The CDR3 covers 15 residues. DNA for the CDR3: TGTGCCAGCAGTGAACCTTTCCTAGCCAAAAACATTCAGTACTTC. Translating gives CASSEPFLAKNIQYF.

This chain's CDR3 is CASSPRARLYGYTF. As DNA, the CDR3 is TGTGCCAGCAGCCCCCGGGCGAGACTCTATGGCTACACCTTC. The V and J genes are TRBV7-2 and TRBJ1-2; D gene unclear. V was clipped by 5 bases and J by 4 bases, with 14 bases between them. The germline V gene has CDR1 SGHTA and CDR2 FQGNSA. This CDR3 contains 14 residues.

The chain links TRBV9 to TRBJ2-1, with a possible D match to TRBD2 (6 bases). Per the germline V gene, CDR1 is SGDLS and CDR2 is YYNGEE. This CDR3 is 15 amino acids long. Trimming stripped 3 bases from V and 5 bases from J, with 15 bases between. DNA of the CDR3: TGTGCCAGCAGCGCTACCGGGACTGATAACAATGAGCAGTTCTTC. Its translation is CASSATGTDNNEQFF. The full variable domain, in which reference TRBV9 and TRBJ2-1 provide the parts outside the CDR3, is DSGVTQTPKHLITATGQRVTLRCSPRSGDLSVYWYQQSLDQGLQFLIQYYNGEERAKGNILERFSAQQFPDLHSELNLSSLELGDSALYFCASSATGTDNNEQFFGPGTRLTVL.

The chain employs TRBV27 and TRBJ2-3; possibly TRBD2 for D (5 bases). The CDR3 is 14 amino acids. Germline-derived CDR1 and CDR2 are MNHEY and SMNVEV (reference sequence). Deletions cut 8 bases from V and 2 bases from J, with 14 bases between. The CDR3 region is CASQTDFVTDTQYF. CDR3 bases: TGTGCCAGCCAAACGGACTTCGTCACAGATACGCAGTATTTT.

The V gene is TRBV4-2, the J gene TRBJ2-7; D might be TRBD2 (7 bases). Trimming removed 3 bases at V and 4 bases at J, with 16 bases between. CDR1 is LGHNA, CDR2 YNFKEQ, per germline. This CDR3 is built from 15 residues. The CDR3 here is CASSHLGGLGYEQYF. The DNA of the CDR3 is TGTGCCAGCAGCCACCTCGGGGGGCTCGGGTACGAGCAGTACTTC.

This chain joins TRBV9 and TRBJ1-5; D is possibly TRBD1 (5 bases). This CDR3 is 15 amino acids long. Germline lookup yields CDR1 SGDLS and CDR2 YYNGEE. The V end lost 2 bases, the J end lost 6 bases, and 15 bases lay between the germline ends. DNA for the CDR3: TGTGCCAGCAGCGTTGACGGGGCAGGGAGTCAGCCCCAGCATTTT. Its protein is CASSVDGAGSQPQHF.